These 21 T cell receptor beta chains share one sample of origin, sequenced in a study of blood T cell repertoires in COVID-19. This table comes from immunoSEQ multiplex PCR, and its TCRdb copy is limited to in-frame clones, with some not included. The table lists 120,000 to 150,000 clones, about 81% of them singletons. Sequenced input: peripheral blood. Receptors originate from an elderly woman with acute or convalescent COVID-19.

This chain uses TRBV19 with TRBJ1-2; 9 nucleotides agree with TRBD1. Germline V lookup: CDR1 LNHDA, CDR2 SQIVND (reference sequence). The CDR3 consists of 18 residues. J was trimmed by 1 base and V by 5 bases; bases with no gene match: 14. DNA of the CDR3: TGTGCCAGTAGTGCCACGACAATTGGACAGGGGCTTAACTATGGCTACACCTTC. Translated, it gives CASSATTIGQGLNYGYTF.

V is TRBV7-8 and J is TRBJ1-3, with 8 bases identical to TRBD1. V shed 1 base, J shed 0 bases, and the junction held 2 bases outside the gene matches. The CDR3 extends over 16 amino acids. Germline V CDR1 and CDR2: SGHVS, FQNEAQ. CDR3 nucleotide sequence: TGTGCCAGCAGCTTAGGACAGGGGAGCTCTGGAAACACCATATATTTT. Its translation is CASSLGQGSSGNTIYF.

The chain links TRBV27 to TRBJ2-4; 7 positions match TRBD2. With V trimmed by 6 bases and J by 2 bases, 22 bases remained unmatched. The CDR3 consists of 20 residues. The germline V gene has CDR1 MNHEY and CDR2 SMNVEV (reference sequence). The CDR3 protein is CASRPARWGGLGLPKNIQYF. The CDR3 DNA follows: TGTGCCAGCAGGCCGGCCCGTTGGGGGGGACTGGGTTTACCCAAAAACATTCAGTACTTC.

This clone was counted between two and nine times. As DNA, the CDR3 is TGTGCCAGCAGCCCAACGAAACTGAGCTCCTACGAGCAGTACTTC. Translation gives CASSPTKLSSYEQYF. This chain connects TRBV7-6 to TRBJ2-7, with no clear D. Per the germline V gene, CDR1 is SGHVS and CDR2 is FNYEAQ. The V end lost 5 bases, the J end lost 0 bases, and 14 bases lay between the germline ends. This CDR3 is 15 amino acids long. The full variable domain, completed using reference TRBV7-6 and TRBJ2-7, is GAGVSQSPRYKVTKRGQDVALRCDPISGHVSLYWYRQALGQGPEFLTYFNYEAQQDKSGLPNDRFSAERPEGSISTLTIQRTEQRDSAMYRCASSPTKLSSYEQYFGPGTRLTVT.

V is TRBV11-2 and J is TRBJ1-2; D unclear. CDR3 length equals 13 residues. CDR1 is SGHAT and CDR2 is FQNNGV in the germline V gene. Trimming took 6 bases from V and 4 from J, leaving 12 bases between them. The CDR3 here is CASSTTAGYGYTF. DNA for the CDR3: TGTGCCAGCAGTACCACGGCGGGCTATGGCTACACCTTC.

The V gene is TRBV7-9, the J gene TRBJ2-5, with unresolved D. From germline, CDR1 is SEHNR and CDR2 FQNEAQ (reference sequence). The CDR3 is 16 residues long. V lost 5 bases, J lost 2 bases, and 18 bases lay in between. The CDR3 nucleotides read TGTGCCAGCAGCCCCCTCGCGGCAGACTTACAAGAGACCCAGTACTTC. Amino acid sequence: CASSPLAADLQETQYF. Full variable domain (rest looked up from reference TRBV7-9 and TRBJ2-5): DTGVSQNPRHKITKRGQNVTFRCDPISEHNRLYWYRQTLGQGPEFLTYFQNEAQLEKSRLLSDRFSAERPKGSFSTLEIQRTEQGDSAMYLCASSPLAADLQETQYFGPGTRLLVL.

This rearrangement joins TRBV3-1 (or the pseudogene TRBV3-2) to TRBJ2-5; D remains unclear. Trimming took off 0 bases at V and 3 bases at J, with 2 bases between the two ends. CDR3 length: 12 amino acids. Germline V gene sequence: CDR1 LGHDT, CDR2 YNNKEL (reference sequence). The CDR3 DNA reads as TGTGCCAGCAGCCAAGATAAAGAGACCCAGTACTTC. This codes for CASSQDKETQYF.

This chain uses TRBV19 with TRBJ2-7, with 9 bases fitting TRBD2. The CDR3 covers 14 residues. After removal of 6 bases from V and 7 bases from J, the junction contained 10 bases not matched to a gene. Germline lookup yields CDR1 LNHDA and CDR2 SQIVND (reference sequence). The CDR3 DNA is TGTGCCAGTAGGTCGACTAGCGGTCGCTCAGAGCAGTACTTC. It encodes CASRSTSGRSEQYF.

The chain combines TRBV19 with TRBJ2-1, with 10 nucleotides matching TRBD2. CDR1 is LNHDA and CDR2 is SQIVND in the germline V gene (reference sequence). Losses at the gene ends were 3 bases for V and 7 bases for J; bases not matched to a gene: 6. The CDR3 length is 15 residues. The CDR3 region has the DNA TGTGCCAGTAGTATCCAAGCGGGGGGGCAGAATGAGCAGTTCTTC. Residues: CASSIQAGGQNEQFF.

The chain carries TRBV27 and TRBJ2-7; 7 nucleotides match TRBD2. There are 15 residues in the CDR3. The V gene end was trimmed by 6 bases and the J gene end by 2 bases; junction bases not matched to a gene: 10. Per the germline V gene, CDR1 is MNHEY and CDR2 is SMNVEV (reference sequence). The DNA of the CDR3 is TGTGCCAGCAGCACTCTCGGGAGGCCCACCTACGAGCAGTACTTC. Protein: CASSTLGRPTYEQYF.

The chain uses TRBV30 and TRBJ2-2, with 13 bases identical to TRBD2. Germline assignment: CDR1 GTSNPN and CDR2 SVGIG (reference sequence). The junction had 6 bases not matched to a gene; V was cut back by 2 bases and J by 6 bases. CDR3 length: 16 amino acids. The CDR3 reads CAWSNPGLAGPGELFF. The CDR3 region has the DNA TGTGCCTGGAGTAATCCGGGACTAGCGGGACCCGGGGAGCTGTTTTTT. The entire variable domain, with the rest obtained from reference TRBV30 and TRBJ2-2, is as follows: SQTIHQWPATLVQPVGSPLSLECTVEGTSNPNLYWYRQAAGRGLQLLFYSVGIGQISSEVPQNLSASRPQDRQFILSSKKLLLSDSGFYLCAWSNPGLAGPGELFFGEGSRLTVL.

This clone was recorded only once. The chain links TRBV7-3 to TRBJ2-1, with 15 bases matching TRBD2. The CDR3 runs to 17 residues. J gave up 2 bases and V 4 bases, and 3 bases lay outside the gene matches. Looked up from germline, CDR1 is SGHTA and CDR2 is FQGTGA. CDR3 protein: CASSSWTSGGAYNEQFF. The CDR3 nucleotides are TGTGCCAGCAGCTCCTGGACTAGCGGGGGGGCCTACAATGAGCAGTTCTTC.

The chain uses TRBV2 and TRBJ1-3, with a tentative D call TRBD1 (5 bases). The CDR3 has 13 amino acids. Germline CDR1 SNHLY, CDR2 FYNNEI. Trimming took off 8 bases at V and 9 bases at J, with 17 bases between the two ends. CDR3 sequence (DNA): TGTGCCAGCCAATCTCAAGGACAAGGCACCATATATTTT. It specifies CASQSQGQGTIYF.

The J gene is TRBJ2-1, the V gene TRBV4-1; D not certain. The germline V gene encodes CDR1 MGHRA and CDR2 YSYEKL. V gave up 6 bases and J gave up 4 bases, with 22 bases separating them. There are 17 residues in the CDR3. The chain's CDR3 is CASRRFIPPLFYNEQFF. The DNA of the CDR3 is TGCGCCAGCAGACGGTTTATCCCACCCCTCTTTTACAATGAGCAGTTCTTC.

The chain recombines TRBV29-1 with TRBJ1-2, with D hard to call. The length of the CDR3 is 11 residues. Germline V lookup: CDR1 SQVTM, CDR2 ANQGSEA. Trimming removed 4 bases from V and 2 bases from J, with 5 bases in between. The CDR3 loop reads CSVVENYGYTF. The CDR3 DNA is TGCAGCGTTGTTGAGAACTATGGCTACACCTTC.

The rearrangement joins TRBV25-1 to TRBJ2-7; 7 bases are shared with TRBD2. V lost 2 bases, J lost 13 bases, and 14 bases stayed unmatched. The CDR3 runs to 14 residues. Germline CDR1 and CDR2: MGHDK and SYGVNS. In DNA form, the CDR3 reads TGTGCCAGCAGTGAAAGTTTGGCTAGCGGATTTATTTACTTC. Its protein is CASSESLASGFIYF.

This chain connects TRBV2 to TRBJ2-7, with TRBD2 identical over 9 bases. The germline gives CDR1 SNHLY, CDR2 FYNNEI. V was clipped by 6 bases and J by 0 bases; unmatched bases: 6. The CDR3 contains 15 residues. CDR3 residues: CASRAGSGGSYEQYF. CDR3 sequence (DNA): TGTGCCAGCAGGGCGGGTAGCGGGGGCTCCTACGAGCAGTACTTC. Using reference TRBV2 and TRBJ2-7 for the parts outside the CDR3, the full variable domain is EPEVTQTPSHQVTQMGQEVILRCVPISNHLYFYWYRQILGQKVEFLVSFYNNEISEKSEIFDDQFSVERPDGSNFTLKIRSTKLEDSAMYFCASRAGSGGSYEQYFGPGTRLTVT.

In DNA form, the CDR3 reads TGTGCCAGCAGTCCCCTCGGGTCCTACGAGCAGTACTTC. Translating it yields CASSPLGSYEQYF. The rearrangement uses TRBV6-5 and TRBJ2-7; D remains unclear. Trimming stripped 5 bases from V and 1 base from J, with 9 bases between. CDR1 and CDR2 (germline): MNHEY, SVGAGI. The CDR3 length is 13 residues.

This clone was counted between two and nine times. J is TRBJ1-3 and V is TRBV9; possible D gene TRBD1, 5 bases. The V and J ends lost 3 bases and 2 bases respectively, with 9 bases between them. The CDR3 is 14 amino acids. Per germline, CDR1 SGDLS and CDR2 YYNGEE. DNA for the CDR3: TGTGCCAGCAGCGGAACGGGGGCTGGAAACACCATATATTTT. Translating it yields CASSGTGAGNTIYF.

V gene TRBV4-1 combines with J gene TRBJ1-1; D not resolved. The CDR3 runs 15 residues. Germline lookup yields CDR1 MGHRA and CDR2 YSYEKL. Trimming shortened V by 1 base and J by 1 base, and 10 bases separated the two germline ends. The DNA of the CDR3 is TGCGCCAGCAGCCAAGTTCCACTCTGGAACACTGAAGCTTTCTTT. This translates into CASSQVPLWNTEAFF.

The V and J genes are TRBV19 and TRBJ2-3; D gene unclear. The germline CDR1 and CDR2 sequences are LNHDA and SQIVND (reference sequence). Trimming removed 6 bases at V and 4 bases at J, with 14 bases between. There are 14 residues in the CDR3. Written as DNA, the CDR3 is TGTGCCAGTAGCCGAAGCTTAACCCCAGATACGCAGTATTTT. Protein product: CASSRSLTPDTQYF.